Here is one T cell receptor (beta chain) with its context. Its antigen is currently unknown. The data are from a study of T cells after yellow fever vaccination. Study-level points and caveats: It was the secondary response that reached its peak faster, day 5 versus 15, but it was weaker.

Germline V gene lookup returns CDR1 KGHSH and CDR2 LQKENI. Trimming pared 5 bases from V and 4 bases from J, leaving 13 bases between. CDR3 length equals 14 residues. TCRdb fed the 5' RACE reads into MiXCR, producing one record per CDR3 protein. Here the sample spans a few hundred thousand distinct CDR3 sequences, under 9% being singletons. This rearrangement joins TRBV18 to TRBJ2-3, with D maybe TRBD2 (6 bases). The TCR was taken from a man between 18 and 35 years old who received the YFV17D yellow fever vaccine. The starting material was CD4+ T cells sorted from PBMCs, obtained 5 days after the yellow fever booster vaccination. In DNA form, the CDR3 reads TGTGCCAGCTCAGAATTGAGGGACTCAGATACGCAGTATTTT. Translated, it gives CASSELRDSDTQYF.